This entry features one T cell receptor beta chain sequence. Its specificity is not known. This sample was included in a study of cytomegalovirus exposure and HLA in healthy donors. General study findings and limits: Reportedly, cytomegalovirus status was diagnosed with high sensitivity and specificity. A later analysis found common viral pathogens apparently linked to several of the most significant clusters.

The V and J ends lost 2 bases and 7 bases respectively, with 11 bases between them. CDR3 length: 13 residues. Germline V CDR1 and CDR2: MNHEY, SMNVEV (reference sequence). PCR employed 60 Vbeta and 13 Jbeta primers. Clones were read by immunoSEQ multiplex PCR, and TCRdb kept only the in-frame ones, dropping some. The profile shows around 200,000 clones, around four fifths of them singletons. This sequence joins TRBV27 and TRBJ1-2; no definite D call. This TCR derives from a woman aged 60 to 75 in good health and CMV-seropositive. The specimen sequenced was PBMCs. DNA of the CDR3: TGTGCCAGCAGTTTAGAGGGAACGGTTGGCTACACCTTC. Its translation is CASSLEGTVGYTF.